The 23 T cell receptor beta chains below were found in one sample sequenced in a study of T-cell reconstitution after alpha-beta-depleted transplantation in children. Unique molecular identifiers were used to barcode this TCRbeta library. TCRdb reprocessed the PCR reads via MiXCR and lists one record per CDR3 protein. The repertoire holds 200,000 to 250,000 distinct CDR3 sequences, with about 12% as singletons. The input for sequencing was PBMCs from the stem cell graft donor, taken from the stem cell graft. These receptors came from a human donor who donated a stem cell graft to a child with acute lymphoblastic leukemia.

This clonotype has ten or more counts. The V call is TRBV28, the J call TRBJ2-7; maybe TRBD1 (6 bases). The CDR3 contains 12 residues. V was cut by 6 bases and J by 3 bases, with 9 bases left in between. CDR1 MDHEN and CDR2 SYDVKM come from the germline V gene. CDR3 loop: CASRTQGYEQYF. In nucleotides, the CDR3 is TGTGCCAGCAGGACACAGGGCTACGAGCAGTACTTC.

This clonotype came up many times. The rearrangement joins TRBV4-1 to TRBJ2-5; 10 positions match TRBD2. The CDR3 contains 17 residues. Losses at the gene ends were 4 bases for V and 5 bases for J; bases not matched to a gene: 13. The germline CDR1 and CDR2 sequences are MGHRA and YSYEKL. CDR3 sequence (DNA): TGCGCCAGCAGCCCTGGAGCTAGCGGGAGAGGGGTGGAGACCCAGTACTTC. It specifies CASSPGASGRGVETQYF.

This clonotype has ten or more counts. The chain has TRBV7-2 and TRBJ1-1; tentatively, D is TRBD1 (5 bases). The CDR3 has 15 amino acids. Trimming removed 4 bases at V and 0 bases at J, with 12 bases between. CDR1 is SGHTA and CDR2 is FQGNSA in the germline V gene. The DNA for the CDR3 is TGTGCCAGCAGCTCCTTAGGAGGGGTGAACACTGAAGCTTTCTTT. It translates to CASSSLGGVNTEAFF.

This clonotype was found many times. CDR3 DNA: TGCGCCAGCAGCTTCGGACATAGACAGGGCCCGAACACCGGGGAGCTGTTTTTT. Amino acids: CASSFGHRQGPNTGELFF. V gene TRBV5-1 combines with J gene TRBJ2-2; TRBD1 matches at 7 bases. This CDR3 spans 18 amino acids. The V and J ends lost 2 bases and 0 bases, in that order; junction bases with no gene match: 10. Germline CDR1 and CDR2: SGHRS and YFSETQ. Based on the CDR3 plus reference TRBV5-1 and TRBJ2-2, the full variable domain is KAGVTQTPRYLIKTRGQQVTLSCSPISGHRSVSWYQQTPGQGLQFLFEYFSETQRNKGNFPGRFSGRQFSNSRSEMNVSTLELGDSALYLCASSFGHRQGPNTGELFFGEGSRLTVL.

This clonotype appeared once. A much larger clone sits a single nucleotide away, making a read error possible. The gene calls are TRBV12-3 or TRBV12-4 and TRBJ2-1; possibly TRBD2 for D (5 bases). CDR3 length equals 15 residues. The CDR3 nucleotides read TGTGCCAGCGGTTTAGAGGGAGATCCCTACAATGAGCAGTTCTTC. Translation: CASGLEGDPYNEQFF.

This chain connects TRBV6-1 to TRBJ1-5; D possibly corresponds to TRBD1 (6 bases). The length of the CDR3 is 15 residues. Between the trimmed V and J ends, which lost 7 bases and 6 bases, there was a span of 19 bases. The germline V gene has CDR1 MNHNS and CDR2 SASEGT. CDR3 bases: TGTGCCAGCAAATCCAAACAGGGTTCCGGTCAGCCCCAGCATTTT. It yields the protein CASKSKQGSGQPQHF.

This clonotype was seen ten or more times. The chain joins TRBV3-1 to TRBJ2-7; tentatively, D is TRBD1 or TRBD2 (6 bases each). The germline gives CDR1 LGHDT, CDR2 YNNKEL (reference sequence). CDR3 length: 12 residues. The germline V and J ends were trimmed by 6 bases and 7 bases, with 13 bases remaining between them. CDR3 DNA sequence: TGTGCCAGCAGACCGGGGGCGGGAGAGCAGTACTTC. This sequence encodes CASRPGAGEQYF.

The chain links TRBV7-6 to TRBJ1-2; the D gene is possibly TRBD1 (6 bases). Germline values: CDR1 SGHVS, CDR2 FNYEAQ. Between the trimmed V and J ends, which lost 5 bases and 4 bases, there was a span of 14 bases. The CDR3 is made up of 14 amino acids. The CDR3 region has the DNA TGTGCCAGCAGCCCTACAGGGAATCGCTATGGCTACACCTTC. As protein: CASSPTGNRYGYTF.

Many counts were recorded for this clonotype. V and J are TRBV6-1 and TRBJ2-7; D perhaps matches TRBD1 (7 bases). CDR1 is MNHNS and CDR2 is SASEGT in the germline V gene. V lost 7 bases and J lost 2, with 21 bases in between. There are 16 residues in the CDR3. In DNA, the CDR3 is TGTGCCAGCACCCAGGGCAGGGGGGCAGGCACCTACGAGCAGTACTTC. Translating gives CASTQGRGAGTYEQYF.

This clonotype was counted a few times. The CDR3 region is CSARAIPGLADEQFF. The DNA of the CDR3 is TGCAGTGCTAGAGCTATACCGGGACTAGCGGATGAGCAGTTCTTC. The V and J genes are TRBV20-1 and TRBJ2-1, with 11 nucleotides matching TRBD2. The CDR3 runs 15 residues. Germline V lookup: CDR1 DFQATT, CDR2 SNEGSKA (reference sequence). The ends lost 1 base at V and 8 bases at J; junction bases unmatched: 7.

This clonotype was recorded many times. V is TRBV6-5 and J is TRBJ2-3, with 7 nucleotides matching TRBD2. CDR1 is MNHEY and CDR2 is SVGAGI in the germline V gene. The V segment lost 8 bases and the J segment 2 bases; nucleotides outside the gene matches: 13. This CDR3 contains 16 residues. CDR3 nucleotide sequence: TGTGCCAGCGGATTCCCGGCTAGCGGATACACAGATACGCAGTATTTT. It codes for CASGFPASGYTDTQYF.

The sample holds many counts of this clonotype. The V gene is TRBV7-2, the J gene TRBJ2-3; the D is unclear. CDR1 and CDR2 (germline): SGHTA, FQGNSA. V dropped 1 base and J dropped 4 bases, with 6 bases sitting between them. The CDR3 has 13 amino acids. CDR3 DNA sequence: TGTGCCAGCAGCTTAGACTTCCCAGATACGCAGTATTTT. Its protein is CASSLDFPDTQYF.

Many counts were recorded for this clonotype. The chain recombines TRBV2 with TRBJ2-3; the D gene is possibly TRBD2 (5 bases). Germline-derived CDR1 and CDR2 are SNHLY and FYNNEI. This CDR3 region has 14 residues. Deletions cut 3 bases from V and 8 bases from J, with 15 bases between. CDR3 protein: CASSEGSVRGTQYF. The CDR3 bases are TGTGCCAGCAGTGAGGGTAGCGTCAGAGGTACGCAGTATTTT.

This clonotype has a count of ten or more. This chain uses TRBV3-1 with TRBJ1-1; 7 bases line up with TRBD1. V lost 4 bases and J lost 0; bases outside the gene matches: 8. Germline loops: CDR1 LGHDT, CDR2 YNNKEL (reference sequence). This CDR3 is 16 amino acids long. The CDR3 here is CASSLRTGLMNTEAFF. CDR3 sequence (DNA): TGTGCCAGCAGCCTTAGGACAGGCCTGATGAACACTGAAGCTTTCTTT.

In its sample, this clonotype was seen many times. The J gene is TRBJ2-7, the V gene TRBV29-1; 9 bases are shared with TRBD2. The J segment lost 4 bases and the V segment lost 2 bases, leaving 3 bases of the junction unmatched. The CDR3 runs 13 residues. Germline V CDR1 and CDR2: SQVTM, ANQGSEA. The CDR3 here is CSVETAGGYEQYF. The CDR3 DNA reads as TGCAGCGTTGAAACAGCGGGAGGATACGAGCAGTACTTC.

This clonotype was seen ten or more times. For the CDR3, the DNA is TGTGCCAGCAGCCTCATGGCAATTCAGTACTTC. Encoded protein: CASSLMAIQYF. The gene calls are TRBV5-5 and TRBJ2-4; D call uncertain. This CDR3 has 11 residues. The V end was cut by 4 bases, the J end by 10 bases, with 9 bases between. Germline-derived CDR1 and CDR2 are SGHKS and YYEKEE (reference sequence).

There are many counts of this clonotype. The V call is TRBV6-5, the J call TRBJ1-2; D is possibly TRBD1 (6 bases). There are 17 residues in the CDR3. Trimming cost V 1 base and J 8 bases, with 23 bases left between them. Looked up from germline, CDR1 is MNHEY and CDR2 is SVGAGI. CDR3 in amino acids: CASSYFPDRPQRHGYTF. In DNA form, the CDR3 reads TGTGCCAGCAGTTACTTTCCCGACAGGCCACAACGCCACGGCTACACCTTC.

This clonotype showed up many times. The genes are TRBV27 and TRBJ1-5; the D gene is possibly TRBD1 (5 bases). The CDR3 contains 13 residues. V shed 6 bases and J shed 5 bases, with 11 bases lying between them. The V gene's germline CDR1 is MNHEY and CDR2 SMNVEV (reference sequence). CDR3 residues: CASRRGYDQPQHF. The CDR3 DNA reads as TGTGCCAGCAGGAGGGGCTACGATCAGCCCCAGCATTTT.

This clonotype was recorded many times. This sequence joins TRBV20-1 and TRBJ2-3; TRBD2 matches 8 bases. V lost 6 bases and J lost 4; bases outside the gene matches: 6. The germline V gene encodes CDR1 DFQATT and CDR2 SNEGSKA (reference sequence). The CDR3 length is 13 residues. The CDR3: CSAGGAVADTQYF. DNA for the CDR3: TGCAGTGCCGGGGGGGCCGTGGCAGATACGCAGTATTTT.

Ten or more counts support this clonotype. The chain has TRBV7-9 and TRBJ1-6; TRBD1 is a possible D gene (5 bases). This CDR3 spans 13 amino acids. V gave up 5 bases and J gave up 7 bases, with 9 bases separating them. In germline, CDR1 is SEHNR, CDR2 FQNEAQ (reference sequence). Here the CDR3 reads CASSPGNNSPLHF. The CDR3 bases are TGTGCCAGCAGCCCAGGGAACAATTCACCCCTCCACTTT.

This clonotype came up many times. The chain joins TRBV28 to TRBJ2-5; no clear D gene. V was clipped by 8 bases and J by 2 bases, with 3 bases between them. The CDR3 extends over 10 amino acids. Looked up from germline, CDR1 is MDHEN and CDR2 is SYDVKM. The CDR3 coding sequence is TGTGCCAGCCGACAAGAGACCCAGTACTTC. Protein product: CASRQETQYF. Together with reference TRBV28 and TRBJ2-5, the CDR3 gives the full variable domain: DVKVTQSSRYLVKRTGEKVFLECVQDMDHENMFWYRQDPGLGLRLIYFSYDVKMKEKGDIPEGYSVSREKKERFSLILESASTNQTSMYLCASRQETQYFGPGTRLLVL.

The sample holds many counts of this clonotype. V gene TRBV20-1 combines with J gene TRBJ2-5; D call uncertain. Trimming pared 7 bases from V and 2 bases from J, leaving 8 bases between. The CDR3 has 11 amino acids. Germline lookup yields CDR1 DFQATT and CDR2 SNEGSKA (reference sequence). Here the CDR3 DNA reads TGCAGTGAAAGTCTACAAGAGACCCAGTACTTC. It translates to CSESLQETQYF.

This clonotype was counted at least ten times. The chain links TRBV21-1 to TRBJ2-3; the table's D gene call, TRBD2, was not cross checked with the DNA. TRBV21-1 is a pseudogene segment. The CDR3 is 16 residues long. CDR3 loop: CASSYPGLGVPDTQYF. CDR3 in DNA: TGTGCCAGCAGCTACCCGGGACTAGGAGTCCCAGATACGCAGTATTTT.